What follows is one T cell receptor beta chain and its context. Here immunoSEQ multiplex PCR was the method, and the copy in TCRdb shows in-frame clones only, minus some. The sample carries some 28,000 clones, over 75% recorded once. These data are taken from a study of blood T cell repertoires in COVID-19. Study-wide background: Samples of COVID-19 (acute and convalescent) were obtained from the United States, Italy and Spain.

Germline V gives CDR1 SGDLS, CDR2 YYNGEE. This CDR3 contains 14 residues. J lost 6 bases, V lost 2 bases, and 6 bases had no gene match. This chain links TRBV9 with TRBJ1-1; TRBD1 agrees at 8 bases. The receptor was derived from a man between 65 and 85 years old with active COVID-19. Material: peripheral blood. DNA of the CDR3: TGTGCCAGCAGCGTTGTTGAGGGACAGGCTGAAGCTTTCTTT. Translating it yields CASSVVEGQAEAFF.